One sample yielded the 31 T cell receptor beta chains listed below, sequenced in a study of graft-versus-host responses after intestinal transplantation. Which antigens these TCRs recognize remains unknown. This table comes from immunoSEQ multiplex PCR, and its TCRdb copy is limited to in-frame clones, with some not included. The sample yields about 71,000 clones, 94% seen once. Sequencing used unstimulated CD8+ T cells sorted from spleen or lymph node cells, obtained before intestinal transplant. These receptors were collected from a human donor who received an intestinal transplant.

V usage is TRBV15 and J usage is TRBJ2-7; D call uncertain. Trimming cost V 1 base and J 3 bases, with 7 bases left between them. Per germline, CDR1 LNHNV and CDR2 YYDKDF (reference sequence). This CDR3 region has 13 residues. Here the CDR3 DNA reads TGTGCCACCAGCAGAGCCAGCGACTACGAGCAGTACTTC. Protein: CATSRASDYEQYF.

The chain joins TRBV27 to TRBJ1-2; D is uncertain. The ends were cut back, 2 bases at V and 0 bases at J, with 4 bases in the middle. Germline CDR1 reads MNHEY; CDR2 reads SMNVEV (reference sequence). This CDR3 contains 13 residues. CDR3 DNA sequence: TGTGCCAGCAGTTTAAGGGCTAACTATGGCTACACCTTC. Translation: CASSLRANYGYTF.

The CDR3 bases are TGTGCCAGTAGTATACAGGGTTTGTCCTACGAGCAGTACTTC. As protein: CASSIQGLSYEQYF. The chain recombines TRBV19 with TRBJ2-7; a possible D gene is TRBD1 (5 bases). Trimming stripped 2 bases from V and 1 base from J, with 9 bases between. The length of the CDR3 is 14 residues. Germline lookup yields CDR1 LNHDA and CDR2 SQIVND (reference sequence).

The chain recombines TRBV21-1 with TRBJ2-3; TRBD2, the table's D call, was not compared with the DNA. TRBV21-1 is a pseudogene. The CDR3 covers 19 residues. CDR3 protein: CASSKGERGLAVGTDTQYF. Written as DNA, the CDR3 is TGTGCCAGCAGCAAAGGAGAGCGAGGACTAGCTGTTGGCACAGATACGCAGTATTTT.

V gene TRBV7-6 combines with J gene TRBJ2-7, with TRBD1 matching over 8 bases. The CDR3 consists of 17 residues. From germline, CDR1 is SGHVS and CDR2 FNYEAQ. Germline trimming cut 2 bases from V and 2 bases from J; bases unmatched to any gene: 11. CDR3 sequence (DNA): TGTGCCAGCAGCTTAAATCCACGACAGGGGTATCCCTACGAGCAGTACTTC. Protein: CASSLNPRQGYPYEQYF.

This clone was seen once. This CDR3 reads CAISELWGQETQYF. The CDR3 coding sequence is TGTGCCATCAGTGAGTTGTGGGGCCAAGAGACCCAGTACTTC. The chain is built from TRBV10-3 and TRBJ2-5; unclear D gene. The CDR3 has 14 residues. Germline CDR1 and CDR2: ENHRY and SYGVKD. Between the trimmed V and J ends, which lost 1 base and 1 base, there was a span of 7 bases.

This clone was found once. The gene calls are TRBV5-4 and TRBJ2-7; 8 bases match TRBD2. CDR1 is SGHNT and CDR2 is YYREEE in the germline V gene (reference sequence). The V segment lost 4 bases and the J segment 0 bases; nucleotides outside the gene matches: 6. CDR3 length: 15 amino acids. The CDR3 nucleotides read TGTGCCAGCAGCCAAGAAAGCGGGAGCTCCTACGAGCAGTACTTC. Translation: CASSQESGSSYEQYF.

The sample holds one count of this clone. The genes are TRBV9 and TRBJ2-1, with TRBD2 identical over 14 bases. The CDR3 is 16 amino acids. V shed 4 bases, J shed 8 bases, and the junction held 8 bases outside the gene matches. CDR1 and CDR2 from the germline V gene are SGDLS and YYNGEE. Written as DNA, the CDR3 is TGTGCCAGCAGCATTGGACTAGCGGGAGGTGTATATGAGCAGTTCTTC. Encoded protein: CASSIGLAGGVYEQFF. Together with reference TRBV9 and TRBJ2-1, the CDR3 gives the full variable domain: DSGVTQTPKHLITATGQRVTLRCSPRSGDLSVYWYQQSLDQGLQFLIQYYNGEERAKGNILERFSAQQFPDLHSELNLSSLELGDSALYFCASSIGLAGGVYEQFFGPGTRLTVL.

This clone has a handful of counts. This rearrangement joins TRBV10-3 to TRBJ2-7, with D unclear. Deletions cut 10 bases from V and 1 base from J, with 11 bases between. CDR3 length equals 12 residues. Germline values: CDR1 ENHRY, CDR2 SYGVKD. The CDR3 nucleotides read TGTGCCACTAACAACCTATCCTACGAGCAGTACTTC. It yields the protein CATNNLSYEQYF.

The gene calls are TRBV9 and TRBJ1-6; 8 bases are a match to TRBD1. The CDR3 loop spans 15 amino acids. J was trimmed by 10 bases and V by 0 bases; bases with no gene match: 6. Germline CDR1 and CDR2: SGDLS and YYNGEE. CDR3 in amino acids: CASSVAGTGGSPLHF. The CDR3 coding sequence is TGTGCCAGCAGCGTAGCCGGGACAGGAGGATCACCCCTCCACTTT.

V is TRBV5-1 and J is TRBJ2-7; 10 bases line up with TRBD2. The germline CDR1 and CDR2 sequences are SGHRS and YFSETQ. Germline trimming cut 7 bases from V and 4 bases from J; bases unmatched to any gene: 11. This CDR3 region has 15 residues. The DNA of the CDR3 is TGCGCCAGCGTGAGCTTAGGACTAGCGGAGTACGAGCAGTACTTC. This codes for CASVSLGLAEYEQYF.

The V gene is TRBV6-6, the J gene TRBJ1-1, with 7 bases identical to TRBD1. CDR1 is MNHNY and CDR2 is SVGAGI in the germline V gene (reference sequence). CDR3 length equals 14 residues. V lost 5 bases to trimming and J lost 1 base; unmatched junction nucleotides: 4. The CDR3 loop is CASSGSGGNTEAFF. DNA of the CDR3: TGTGCCAGCAGTGGATCAGGGGGGAACACTGAAGCTTTCTTT.

The genes are TRBV6-1 and TRBJ2-7; weak D call: TRBD1 (6 bases). V was shortened by 0 bases and J by 5 bases, with 14 bases between the two germline ends. The length of the CDR3 is 15 residues. The germline V gene has CDR1 MNHNS and CDR2 SASEGT. In DNA form, the CDR3 reads TGTGCCAGCAGTGAAGCTGACAGGCTTGGCCACGAGCAGTACTTC. It yields the protein CASSEADRLGHEQYF.

The chain employs TRBV28 and TRBJ2-7, with no clear D. Per germline, CDR1 MDHEN and CDR2 SYDVKM. Trimming stripped 6 bases from V and 2 bases from J, with 5 bases between. CDR3 length equals 11 residues. CDR3 residues: CASSQAYEQYF. The DNA for the CDR3 is TGTGCCAGCAGCCAGGCCTACGAGCAGTACTTC. The full variable domain, with the rest looked up from reference TRBV28 and TRBJ2-7, is DVKVTQSSRYLVKRTGEKVFLECVQDMDHENMFWYRQDPGLGLRLIYFSYDVKMKEKGDIPEGYSVSREKKERFSLILESASTNQTSMYLCASSQAYEQYFGPGTRLTVT.

V usage is TRBV27 and J usage is TRBJ2-7, with D perhaps matching TRBD1 or TRBD2 (5 bases each). This CDR3 has 15 residues. V was clipped by 4 bases and J by 4 bases, with 17 bases between them. Germline V gives CDR1 MNHEY, CDR2 SMNVEV (reference sequence). CDR3 residues: CASSYSGTGLYEQYF. The CDR3 nucleotides read TGTGCCAGCAGTTATTCAGGGACGGGTTTATACGAGCAGTACTTC.

The V gene is TRBV6-1, the J gene TRBJ2-7; D possibly uses TRBD1 or TRBD2 (5 bases each). V shed 8 bases and J shed 4 bases, with 15 bases lying between them. In germline, CDR1 is MNHNS, CDR2 SASEGT. The CDR3 extends over 13 amino acids. Written as DNA, the CDR3 is TGTGCCAGCGCACCGGGACGGATTTACGAGCAGTACTTC. It translates to CASAPGRIYEQYF.

The rearrangement uses TRBV11-2 and TRBJ2-2, with TRBD2 identical over 7 bases. This CDR3 spans 18 amino acids. Germline values: CDR1 SGHAT, CDR2 FQNNGV. V trimming: 3 bases; J trimming: 1 base; junction bases outside the gene matches: 11. The CDR3 region is CASSLRREIILNTGELFF. The CDR3 nucleotides are TGTGCCAGCAGCTTGAGGCGGGAGATAATCTTGAACACCGGGGAGCTGTTTTTT.

This sequence joins TRBV7-2 and TRBJ2-7; no firm D call. From germline, CDR1 is SGHTA and CDR2 FQGNSA. With 4 bases removed from V and 0 bases from J, the gap between germline ends came to 16 bases. This CDR3 comprises 16 residues. This chain's CDR3 is CASSSSRWSVSYEQYF. DNA for the CDR3: TGTGCCAGCAGCTCAAGTCGGTGGAGCGTCTCCTACGAGCAGTACTTC.

The gene calls are TRBV30 and TRBJ2-7; weak D call: TRBD1 (6 bases). Germline CDR1 GTSNPN, CDR2 SVGIG (reference sequence). Trimming pared 8 bases from V and 2 bases from J, leaving 16 bases between. This CDR3 region has 13 residues. The chain's CDR3 is CARSGEIAYEQYF. DNA of the CDR3: TGTGCCCGGTCAGGGGAGATAGCCTACGAGCAGTACTTC.

The V call is TRBV7-6, the J call TRBJ2-7; tentative D call: TRBD2 (5 bases). Germline V lookup: CDR1 SGHVS, CDR2 FNYEAQ. This CDR3 spans 17 amino acids. Between the trimmed V and J ends, which lost 1 base and 3 bases, there was a span of 19 bases. CDR3 region: CASSLVGGFPTFYEQYF. The DNA of the CDR3 is TGTGCCAGCAGCTTAGTTGGCGGGTTCCCGACTTTCTACGAGCAGTACTTC.

J is TRBJ2-1 and V is TRBV27; D uncertain. Germline assignment: CDR1 MNHEY and CDR2 SMNVEV (reference sequence). Trimming stripped 6 bases from V and 1 base from J, with 13 bases between. The CDR3 is made up of 15 amino acids. The chain's CDR3 is CASSPIAFSYNEQFF. CDR3 DNA: TGTGCCAGCAGCCCTATAGCCTTTTCCTACAATGAGCAGTTCTTC.

The J gene is TRBJ1-3, the V gene TRBV4-2; D is unresolved. V was pared by 0 bases and J by 0 bases, with 18 bases between. CDR3 length: 19 amino acids. From germline, CDR1 is LGHNA and CDR2 YNFKEQ. The CDR3 protein is CASSQDMGGRSPSGNTIYF. CDR3 nucleotide sequence: TGTGCCAGCAGCCAAGATATGGGCGGAAGGTCTCCCTCTGGAAACACCATATATTTT.

The chain combines TRBV27 with TRBJ2-2; 8 positions match TRBD2. Trimming removed 5 bases from V and 1 base from J; junction bases left unmatched: 6. Looked up from germline, CDR1 is MNHEY and CDR2 is SMNVEV (reference sequence). CDR3 size: 16 residues. CDR3 DNA sequence: TGTGCCAGCAGTCCCATAGCGGGAAAGAACACCGGGGAGCTGTTTTTT. Amino acid sequence: CASSPIAGKNTGELFF.

The chain carries TRBV28 and TRBJ2-7; no reliable D call. The V gene lost 5 bases and the J gene lost 0 bases, with 5 bases spanning the gap. This CDR3 contains 12 residues. Germline V gene lookup returns CDR1 MDHEN and CDR2 SYDVKM. The CDR3 protein is CASSTSSYEQYF. The CDR3 DNA follows: TGTGCCAGCAGTACAAGCTCCTACGAGCAGTACTTC.

DNA for the CDR3: TGTGCCAGCAGTGAACTAGCGGGAGGGCCAGATACGCAGTATTTT. This codes for CASSELAGGPDTQYF. The V and J genes are TRBV6-1 and TRBJ2-3; 12 nucleotides agree with TRBD2. This CDR3 is built from 15 residues. Germline V lookup: CDR1 MNHNS, CDR2 SASEGT. V lost 2 bases to trimming and J lost 4 bases; unmatched junction nucleotides: 1.

The chain has TRBV14 and TRBJ2-2; D is unclear. Germline CDR1 and CDR2: SGHDN and FVKESK. This CDR3 is built from 14 residues. V lost 6 bases and J lost 5, with 13 bases in between. CDR3 nucleotides: TGTGCCAGCAGTCTCAAACCTCTTACCGGGGAGCTGTTTTTT. Its protein product is CASSLKPLTGELFF. Combining the CDR3 with reference TRBV14 and TRBJ2-2 gives the whole variable domain EAGVTQFPSHSVIEKGQTVTLRCDPISGHDNLYWYRRVMGKEIKFLLHFVKESKQDESGMPNNRFLAERTGGTYSTLKVQPAELEDSGVYFCASSLKPLTGELFFGEGSRLTVL.

This chain joins TRBV5-4 and TRBJ2-1; no clear D gene. V was pared by 0 bases and J by 6 bases, with 13 bases between. Germline CDR1 SGHNT, CDR2 YYREEE (reference sequence). This CDR3 is 15 amino acids long. Here the CDR3 reads CASSLARLDGNEQFF. The DNA of the CDR3 is TGTGCCAGCAGCTTGGCCCGGTTAGACGGCAATGAGCAGTTCTTC. The full variable domain, rest sourced from reference TRBV5-4 and TRBJ2-1, is ETGVTQSPTHLIKTRGQQVTLRCSSQSGHNTVSWYQQALGQGPQFIFQYYREEENGRGNFPPRFSGLQFPNYSSELNVNALELDDSALYLCASSLARLDGNEQFFGPGTRLTVL.

This clone was observed once. The chain uses TRBV2 and TRBJ2-3; D not resolved. The CDR3 is made up of 15 amino acids. Trimming pared 6 bases from V and 5 bases from J, leaving 18 bases between. Germline lookup yields CDR1 SNHLY and CDR2 FYNNEI. CDR3 residues: CASRSWTGPGDTQYF. Written as DNA, the CDR3 is TGTGCCAGCAGGTCCTGGACCGGGCCGGGAGATACGCAGTATTTT.

CDR3 sequence: CAISEGEVGNQPQHF. The CDR3 bases are TGTGCCATCAGTGAGGGGGAGGTGGGGAATCAGCCCCAGCATTTT. This chain connects TRBV10-3 to TRBJ1-5; no clear D. Trimming left V 2 bases short and J 4 bases short, with 12 bases between. Germline CDR1 and CDR2: ENHRY and SYGVKD. The CDR3 totals 15 residues.

The V call is TRBV28, the J call TRBJ1-5; D is possibly TRBD1 (5 bases). The CDR3 extends over 19 amino acids. Per the germline V gene, CDR1 is MDHEN and CDR2 is SYDVKM. The V and J ends lost 2 bases and 0 bases respectively, with 20 bases between them. The CDR3 spells CASSLKGPQPSYSNQPQHF. The CDR3 DNA reads TGTGCCAGCAGTTTAAAGGGACCTCAACCATCCTATAGCAATCAGCCCCAGCATTTT.

This chain connects TRBV28 to TRBJ1-2; TRBD1 aligns across 12 bases. CDR3 length equals 15 residues. With V trimmed by 4 bases and J by 6 bases, 6 bases remained unmatched. Germline values: CDR1 MDHEN, CDR2 SYDVKM. The CDR3 coding sequence is TGTGCCAGCAGTTCCTCCGGGACAGGGGGCGATGGCTACACCTTC. Protein sequence: CASSSSGTGGDGYTF.